This T cell receptor (beta chain) was obtained from a study of blood T cell repertoires in COVID-19. Across the whole study: There were acute and convalescent COVID-19 samples, and they came from the United States, Italy and Spain.

Clones were sequenced by immunoSEQ multiplex PCR, and TCRdb holds only the in-frame ones, with some missing. The sample carries under 150,000 clones, 80% to 90% recorded once. The CDR3 is made up of 15 amino acids. The germline CDR1 and CDR2 sequences are SGHTS and YDEGEE. V was pared by 4 bases and J by 4 bases, with 15 bases between. This receptor was taken from a woman between 45 and 65 years old with acute or convalescent COVID-19. The chain joins TRBV5-8 to TRBJ2-1; D possibly corresponds to TRBD2 (6 bases). The sequenced sample consisted of peripheral blood. The CDR3 region is CASSQPAAGYNEQFF. The CDR3 nucleotides read TGTGCCAGCAGCCAGCCGGCCGCGGGGTACAATGAGCAGTTCTTC. Full variable domain (rest looked up from reference TRBV5-8 and TRBJ2-1): EAGVTQSPTHLIKTRGQQATLRCSPISGHTSVYWYQQALGLGLQFLLWYDEGEERNRGNFPPRFSGRQFPNYSSELNVNALELEDSALYLCASSQPAAGYNEQFFGPGTRLTVL.